A selection of T cell receptor beta chains follows, all from one sample in a study of CD8 T cells in Susac syndrome. A single record per CDR3 protein comes from TCRdb applying MiXCR to the immunoSEQ multiplex PCR reads. The table shows around 300,000 distinct CDR3 sequences, with almost 85% occurring only once. Sequencing was done on a sample of CD8+ T cells from PBMCs. Receptors originate from a human donor with multiple sclerosis. Each CDR3 is given with its conserved first and last residue. D genes are given only for firm matches. The listing skips clone size in some rows; elsewhere it reads once, few, many or a size class.

j_call	clone_size	v_call	d_call	cdr3_nt	cdr3_aa
TRBJ2-1	.	TRBV28	TRBD2	TGTGCCAGCAGCCCAATTACTCCCGGGACTAGCGGCCTATACAATGAGCAGTTCTTC	CASSPITPGTSGLYNEQFF
TRBJ1-2	.	TRBV6-1	TRBD1	TGTGCCAGCACCGGGACAGGGACCGGCTACACCTTC	CASTGTGTGYTF
TRBJ1-1	.	TRBV12-3/TRBV12-4	.	TGTGCCAGCAGTTCCGCCTCGGGACACCTAGACACTGAAGCTTTCTTT	CASSSASGHLDTEAFF
TRBJ2-2	.	TRBV18	.	TGTGCCAGCTCACTTACAGATTCCGGGGAGCTGTTTTTT	CASSLTDSGELFF
TRBJ1-3	.	TRBV6-5	TRBD1	TGTGCCAGCAGCTTTACAGGGGTCGGAAACACCATATATTTT	CASSFTGVGNTIYF
TRBJ2-7	.	TRBV7-6	.	TGTGCCAGCAGCCGCGGGTGGGGGGAATTGGACGAGCAGTACTTC	CASSRGWGELDEQYF
TRBJ2-7	.	TRBV15	TRBD1	TGTGCCACCAGCATAAGGGGACAGTTTTTGGAAGAGCAGTACTTC	CATSIRGQFLEEQYF
TRBJ2-3	once	TRBV25-1	TRBD2	TGTGCCAGCAGTGAGGTCCTAGCGGGAGAAGGCACAGATACGCAGTATTTT	CASSEVLAGEGTDTQYF
TRBJ1-1	.	TRBV9	TRBD1	TGTGCCAGCAGCCCAACCTCAGGGGGCCTAATGAACACTGAAGCTTTCTTT	CASSPTSGGLMNTEAFF
TRBJ1-2	.	TRBV12-3/TRBV12-4	.	TGTGCCAGCGGGGGGTTGGGCTACACCTTC	CASGGLGYTF
TRBJ2-7	.	TRBV7-2	.	TGTGCCAGCAGCTTACAAGGGGGGCCAGGCGGCTTCTACGAGCAGTACTTC	CASSLQGGPGGFYEQYF
TRBJ1-1	.	TRBV7-2	TRBD1	TGTGCCAGCAGAACCCACCCGAGGGGGCAAGATCCTGAAGCTTTCTTT	CASRTHPRGQDPEAFF
TRBJ1-2	.	TRBV30	.	TGTGCCTGGAGCACAGGGTATGGCTACACCTTC	CAWSTGYGYTF
TRBJ2-7	.	TRBV27	.	TGTGCCAGCAGTTTATCGGGGGAGGTCTACGAGCAGTACTTC	CASSLSGEVYEQYF
TRBJ2-7	once	TRBV5-6	TRBD2	TGTGCCAGTACCTCGGGACTAGCGGGCCTATCTTTCTCCTACGAGCAGTACTTC	CASTSGLAGLSFSYEQYF
TRBJ2-1	.	TRBV7-8	TRBD1	TGTGCCAGCAGCTCTACAGGGGGTCTAAATGAGCAGTTCTTC	CASSSTGGLNEQFF
TRBJ2-3	.	TRBV2	TRBD2	TGTGCCAGCAGTCGAGCGGGAGACACAGATACGCAGTATTTT	CASSRAGDTDTQYF
TRBJ1-1	.	TRBV27	.	TGTGCCAGCCATTTAGGACAGAGGAACACTGAAGCTTTCTTT	CASHLGQRNTEAFF
TRBJ1-6	.	TRBV13	TRBD1	TGTGCCAGCAGCGGGCAGGGGGGTGATTCACCCCTCCACTTT	CASSGQGGDSPLHF
TRBJ2-2	few	TRBV6-5	TRBD1	TGTGCCAGCAGTTACTTGACAGGGTTGGCCGGGGAGCTGTTTTTT	CASSYLTGLAGELFF
TRBJ2-3	.	TRBV19	.	TGTGCCAGTAGTATAGTTTTGGAGAGCACAGATACGCAGTATTTT	CASSIVLESTDTQYF
TRBJ2-3	.	TRBV5-6	TRBD2	TGTGCCAGCGGGGCGGGAGGGCCCTCGGATACGCAGTATTTT	CASGAGGPSDTQYF
TRBJ1-2	.	TRBV6-5	TRBD1	TGTGCCAGCAGTTACTACACAGGGGGCTATGGCTACACCTTC	CASSYYTGGYGYTF
TRBJ2-2	.	TRBV28	TRBD1	TGTGCCAGCAGTTCCCGAAAGGGGGCGACGAACACCGGGGAGCTGTTTTTT	CASSSRKGATNTGELFF
TRBJ2-7	.	TRBV15	TRBD2	TGTGCCACCAGCAGAGTGGGTTCAGCGGGAGATCCCTACGAGCAGTACTTC	CATSRVGSAGDPYEQYF
TRBJ1-4	.	TRBV21-1	.	TGTGCCGGCCTAGGACAGACTAATGAAAAACTGTTTTTT	CAGLGQTNEKLFF
TRBJ1-1	.	TRBV25-1	.	TGTGCCAGCACGCAGGGGAGCACTGAAGCTTTCTTT	CASTQGSTEAFF
TRBJ2-1	.	TRBV20-1	.	TGCAGTGCTACCGCCGTCCTAGTCAGCTCCGAGCAGTTCTTC	CSATAVLVSSEQFF
TRBJ2-3	once	TRBV20-1	TRBD1	TGCAGTGCCCTGGACAGGGGGAGCACAGATACGCAGTATTTT	CSALDRGSTDTQYF
TRBJ2-7	.	TRBV11-3	.	TGTGCCAGCAGCCCGAACGTGCCGGGAGAACCCTACGAGCAGTACTTC	CASSPNVPGEPYEQYF
TRBJ2-2	.	TRBV2	TRBD2	TGTGCCAGCAGTGGGGCCGGGACTAGCGGTGACACCGGGGAGCTGTTTTTT	CASSGAGTSGDTGELFF
TRBJ1-2	.	TRBV13	.	TGTGCCAGCAGCTCACCCGGCGCGGGGGGCTACACCTTC	CASSSPGAGGYTF
TRBJ1-2	.	TRBV29-1	.	TGCAGCGAGTTTGGCCTTGACTATGGCTACACCTTC	CSEFGLDYGYTF
TRBJ2-1	few	TRBV6-2/TRBV6-3	TRBD2	TGTGCCAGCAGTTATCTAGCGGGCGGATACAATGAGCAGTTCTTC	CASSYLAGGYNEQFF
TRBJ2-7	.	TRBV29-1	TRBD1	TGCAGCGCTGAAGGGTACCGGGACAGGGGCTACAAGCAGTACTTC	CSAEGYRDRGYKQYF
TRBJ2-7	.	TRBV7-9	TRBD1	TGTGCCAGCAGCCCCGGGGGACAGGGCTACGAGCAGTACTTC	CASSPGGQGYEQYF
TRBJ2-1	.	TRBV20-1	TRBD2	TGCAGTGCCATAAGGGAGGGAATTAACGCGGGCGCCTCCTACAATGAGCAGTTCTTC	CSAIREGINAGASYNEQFF
TRBJ2-7	.	TRBV5-4	.	TGTGCCAGCAGCGGGGACCACGAGCAGTACTTC	CASSGDHEQYF
TRBJ1-5	once	TRBV6-2/TRBV6-3	.	TGTGCCAGCAGCGCCCAACGAGGACAGTGGGACTTTCACAATCAGCCCCAGCATTTT	CASSAQRGQWDFHNQPQHF
TRBJ1-4	.	TRBV5-1	TRBD1	TGCGCCAGCAGCTGGTCACAGGGGGAAGCAACTAATGAAAAACTGTTTTTT	CASSWSQGEATNEKLFF
TRBJ2-7	.	TRBV2	.	TGTGCCAGCAAACCCGGGCCCTACGAGCAGTACTTC	CASKPGPYEQYF
TRBJ1-4	.	TRBV20-1	.	TGCAGTGCTAGAGATCGAGGTTTTTCAAATGAAAAACTGTTTTTT	CSARDRGFSNEKLFF
TRBJ1-2	.	TRBV7-2	.	TGTGCCAGCAGTTACCGCGAAGTGGCCACCATCGGCTACACCTTC	CASSYREVATIGYTF
TRBJ2-5	.	TRBV5-4	.	TGTGCCAGCAGCTTGGAGGCGCAGGGGAGAGAGACCCAGTACTTC	CASSLEAQGRETQYF
TRBJ1-2	.	TRBV11-2	.	TGTGCCAGCAGCTTCGGGACCCGGCCGGATGAAAACTATGGCTACACCTTC	CASSFGTRPDENYGYTF
TRBJ2-5	once	TRBV28	.	TGTGCCAGCAGCCCGACACCGCAAGAGACCCAGTACTTC	CASSPTPQETQYF
TRBJ2-7	.	TRBV28	TRBD2	TGTGCCAGCACGCGGGAGCTCTACTACGAGCAGTACTTC	CASTRELYYEQYF
TRBJ2-1	.	TRBV7-9	TRBD1	TGTGCCAGCAGCTTAGCGGACAGGGTCAGGGAGCAGTTCTTC	CASSLADRVREQFF
TRBJ2-1	few	TRBV7-9	TRBD2	TGTGCCAGCAGCTTAGGGACTAGCGGGGGATACAATGAGCAGTTCTTC	CASSLGTSGGYNEQFF
TRBJ1-1	.	TRBV7-2	.	TGTGCCAGCAGCTTAGTAGAAGCTTTCTTT	CASSLVEAFF
TRBJ1-1	.	TRBV10-2	.	TGCGCCAGCAGTGAGTTCACCGTGAACACTGAAGCTTTCTTT	CASSEFTVNTEAFF
TRBJ1-2	.	TRBV29-1	.	TGCAGCGTTGAAGACGCCGTAGCCTATGGCTACACCTTC	CSVEDAVAYGYTF
TRBJ2-3	.	TRBV29-1	.	TGCAGCGTGGCCGGGACGGTCCTACCCCAGCGGCCCACAGATACGCAGTATTTT	CSVAGTVLPQRPTDTQYF
TRBJ2-7	.	TRBV6-5	.	TGTGCCAGCATACTTTATCCAGGGCCCTACGAGCAGTACTTC	CASILYPGPYEQYF
TRBJ1-1	.	TRBV7-9	.	TGTGCCAGCAGCTTCCTGGGCAGCTTCACTGAAGCTTTCTTT	CASSFLGSFTEAFF
TRBJ2-1	.	TRBV6-1	TRBD2	TGTGCCAGCAGAATTCTAGCGGGTATACTAAATGAGCAGTTCTTC	CASRILAGILNEQFF
TRBJ1-1	.	TRBV7-9	.	TGTGCCAGCAGCTTAGAACCCACTGAAGCTTTCTTT	CASSLEPTEAFF
TRBJ2-5	few	TRBV6-6	.	TGTGCCAGCAGCGACGTAGGCTACCAAGAGACCCAGTACTTC	CASSDVGYQETQYF
TRBJ2-7	.	TRBV27	TRBD2	TGTGCCAGCAGTTTGCGGGGGGCGGGCTGCGAGCAGTACTTC	CASSLRGAGCEQYF